The TCR beta chain described here comes from a study of cytomegalovirus exposure and HLA in healthy donors. The PCR employed 60 Vbeta primers together with 13 Jbeta primers. Libraries were prepared by immunoSEQ multiplex PCR; TCRdb keeps only in-frame clonotypes and omits some of them. Of around 140,000 clones listed, 70% to 85% are singletons. The CDR3 consists of 15 residues. Germline V gives CDR1 SGHRS, CDR2 YFSETQ. Trimming took off 4 bases at V and 4 bases at J, with 15 bases between the two ends. The specimen sequenced was PBMCs. The TCR comes from a man aged 25-45 years in good health and CMV-seropositive. The chain carries TRBV5-1 and TRBJ2-1; D might be TRBD1 (6 bases). The CDR3 bases are TGCGCCAGCAGCCCCTTGAGGGGGTCTTACAATGAGCAGTTCTTC. It yields the protein CASSPLRGSYNEQFF.